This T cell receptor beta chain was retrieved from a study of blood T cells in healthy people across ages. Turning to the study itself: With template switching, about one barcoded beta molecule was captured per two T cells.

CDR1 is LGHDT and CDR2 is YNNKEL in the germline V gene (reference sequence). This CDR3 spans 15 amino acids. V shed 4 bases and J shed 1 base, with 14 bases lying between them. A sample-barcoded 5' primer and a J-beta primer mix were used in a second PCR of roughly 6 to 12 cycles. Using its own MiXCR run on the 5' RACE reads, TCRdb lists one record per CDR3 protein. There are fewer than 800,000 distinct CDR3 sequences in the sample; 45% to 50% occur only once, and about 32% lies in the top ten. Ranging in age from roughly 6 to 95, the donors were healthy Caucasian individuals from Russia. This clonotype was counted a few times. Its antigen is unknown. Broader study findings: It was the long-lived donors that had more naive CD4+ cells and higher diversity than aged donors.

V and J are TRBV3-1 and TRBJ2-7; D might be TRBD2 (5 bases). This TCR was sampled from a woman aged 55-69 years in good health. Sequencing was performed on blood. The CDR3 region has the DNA TGTGCCAGCAGCCGCTATTCCGCGGGTTCCTACGAGCAGTACTTC. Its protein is CASSRYSAGSYEQYF.